This T cell receptor (beta chain) was recovered during a study of shared clonotypes between healthy human individuals. Study-level findings and limits: Compared with clonotypes that all four donors shared, non-shared clonotypes had lower generation probabilities.

Profiling relied on immunoSEQ multiplex PCR, and the TCRdb table lists in-frame clones only, not all of them. The table includes roughly 1,500,000 clones, 98% detected once. About this clone: What it binds is not known.

Germline V CDR1 and CDR2: SEHNR, FQNEAQ (reference sequence). The V end was cut by 4 bases, the J end by 5 bases, with 20 bases between. This CDR3 is built from 16 residues. V gene TRBV7-9 combines with J gene TRBJ1-2; D possibly corresponds to TRBD1 (5 bases). This TCR was sampled from a man younger than 45 in good health. Specimen: naive CD4+ T cells sorted from blood. The sample's subset: CD45RA+ positively selected. The CDR3 DNA reads as TGTGCCAGCAGCTCTGGGGGAGGGTCCGCTCTTTATGGCTACACCTTC. Translated, it gives CASSSGGGSALYGYTF.